One sample yielded the 25 T cell receptor beta chains listed below, sequenced in a study of T cell changes during pregnancy in multiple sclerosis. The repertoire was sequenced with immunoSEQ multiplex PCR; TCRdb's copy has only in-frame clones and lacks some. This sample has more than 95,000 clones; 92% occur once, and the top ten carry about 0.93%. Here the sequenced sample was peripheral blood, taken after pregnancy. These receptors all come from a female donor with multiple sclerosis, enrolled in a pregnancy study.

J is TRBJ1-1 and V is TRBV6-5; a possible D gene is TRBD1 (5 bases). The length of the CDR3 is 15 residues. V lost 6 bases to trimming and J lost 1 base, with 15 bases between them. Germline V gene data show CDR1 as MNHEY and CDR2 as SVGAGI. The CDR3 is CASRYQVDRNTEAFF. CDR3 nucleotide sequence: TGTGCCAGCAGATACCAAGTTGACAGGAACACTGAAGCTTTCTTT.

This chain connects TRBV10-3 to TRBJ1-2; 8 bases agree with TRBD1. The germline gives CDR1 ENHRY, CDR2 SYGVKD. The CDR3 is 14 amino acids. V was clipped by 6 bases and J by 0 bases; unmatched bases: 3. The CDR3: CAIREDRANYGYTF. In nucleotides, the CDR3 is TGTGCCATCAGGGAGGACAGGGCTAACTATGGCTACACCTTC.

The chain links TRBV14 to TRBJ2-6; 8 bases are a match to TRBD1. The CDR3 has 20 amino acids. Germline CDR1 and CDR2: SGHDN and FVKESK. V lost 2 bases, J lost 1 base, and 13 bases stayed unmatched. The CDR3 spells CASSQIKLDRDLSGANVLTF. The CDR3 DNA sequence: TGTGCCAGCAGCCAAATTAAGTTGGACAGGGATTTATCTGGGGCCAACGTCCTGACTTTC.

J is TRBJ2-6 and V is TRBV6-1, with D possibly TRBD1 on 5 matching bases. The CDR3 runs to 15 residues. Trimming removed 6 bases at V and 0 bases at J, with 9 bases between. Germline values: CDR1 MNHNS, CDR2 SASEGT. The CDR3 region has the DNA TGTGCCAGCAGGGGGCGAAGCTCTGGGGCCAACGTCCTGACTTTC. Its protein product is CASRGRSSGANVLTF.

CDR3 residues: CASSFTGGNTEAFF. The CDR3 coding sequence is TGTGCCAGCAGTTTTACGGGAGGTAACACTGAAGCTTTCTTT. The chain joins TRBV27 to TRBJ1-1; D uncertain. CDR1 and CDR2 from the germline V gene are MNHEY and SMNVEV (reference sequence). The CDR3 has 14 amino acids. Trimming removed 3 bases from V and 2 bases from J, with 10 bases in between.

The chain couples TRBV10-3 to TRBJ2-7; 7 bases match TRBD1. Trimming at V came to 11 bases and at J to 6 bases, leaving 13 bases not matched to a gene. The CDR3 is 13 residues long. The germline V gene has CDR1 ENHRY and CDR2 SYGVKD. The CDR3 spells CAQGQAQNGEQYF. The CDR3 DNA reads as TGTGCCCAAGGACAGGCCCAAAACGGCGAGCAGTACTTC.

The rearrangement links TRBV7-6 to TRBJ2-2, with 8 bases that match TRBD1. CDR1 and CDR2 from the germline V gene are SGHVS and FNYEAQ. The CDR3 runs to 15 residues. J was trimmed by 4 bases and V by 5 bases; bases with no gene match: 6. The CDR3 here is CASSNGQGVTGELFF. CDR3 nucleotides: TGTGCCAGCAGCAATGGACAGGGAGTCACCGGGGAGCTGTTTTTT.

The rearrangement joins TRBV5-1 to TRBJ1-2; D is unresolved. CDR1 is SGHRS and CDR2 is YFSETQ in the germline V gene. The CDR3 covers 15 residues. V was pared by 4 bases and J by 3 bases, with 16 bases between. The CDR3: CASSPSGEVYYGYTF. The DNA of the CDR3 is TGCGCCAGCAGCCCCTCCGGGGAAGTCTACTATGGCTACACCTTC.

This clone has a single count. The chain joins TRBV7-9 to TRBJ1-5, with D possibly TRBD1 on 5 matching bases. Germline V gene data show CDR1 as SEHNR and CDR2 as FQNEAQ (reference sequence). This CDR3 has 12 amino acids. V was trimmed by 5 bases and J by 9 bases, leaving 11 bases between them. CDR3 loop: CASSAQGSPQHF. The CDR3 DNA follows: TGTGCCAGCAGCGCCCAGGGTTCGCCCCAGCATTTT. Using reference TRBV7-9 and TRBJ1-5 for the parts outside the CDR3, the full variable domain is DTGVSQNPRHKITKRGQNVTFRCDPISEHNRLYWYRQTLGQGPEFLTYFQNEAQLEKSRLLSDRFSAERPKGSFSTLEIQRTEQGDSAMYLCASSAQGSPQHFGDGTRLSIL.

The genes are TRBV7-6 and TRBJ2-7, with TRBD1 as a possible D gene (6 bases). Trimming removed 5 bases at V and 2 bases at J, with 13 bases between. CDR3 size: 14 residues. Per germline, CDR1 SGHVS and CDR2 FNYEAQ. The CDR3 nucleotides are TGTGCCAGCAGCATCACGGACAGAACCTACGAGCAGTACTTC. This codes for CASSITDRTYEQYF.

The chain carries TRBV7-3 and TRBJ2-1; 11 nucleotides agree with TRBD2. This CDR3 region has 16 residues. The ends lost 2 bases at V and 7 bases at J; junction bases unmatched: 7. Germline CDR1 and CDR2: SGHTA and FQGTGA. The CDR3 reads CASSLPSGRLGNEQFF. CDR3 nucleotide sequence: TGTGCCAGCAGCTTACCTAGCGGGAGGTTGGGGAATGAGCAGTTCTTC.

The chain joins TRBV28 to TRBJ2-2; D perhaps matches TRBD2 (5 bases). V was shortened by 4 bases and J by 4 bases, with 16 bases between the two germline ends. This CDR3 is 16 amino acids long. CDR1 and CDR2 from the germline V gene are MDHEN and SYDVKM. CDR3 sequence (DNA): TGTGCCAGCAGTTCCCCGGACGGGAACCCCACCGGGGAGCTGTTTTTT. It codes for CASSSPDGNPTGELFF.

The rearrangement links TRBV9 to TRBJ2-5; TRBD1 might be the D (6 bases). The CDR3 totals 14 residues. Trimming removed 4 bases from V and 5 bases from J, with 15 bases in between. Germline CDR1 SGDLS, CDR2 YYNGEE. In nucleotides, the CDR3 is TGTGCCAGCAGCCTCTTAGGGGGTCAGGAGACCCAGTACTTC. The encoded protein is CASSLLGGQETQYF.

The table lists this clone with a count of one. The J gene is TRBJ2-6, the V gene TRBV2; TRBD1 matches at 9 bases. The CDR3 length is 15 residues. The ends lost 7 bases at V and 2 bases at J; junction bases unmatched: 3. Germline CDR1 and CDR2: SNHLY and FYNNEI. Here the CDR3 DNA reads TGTGCCAGCAACAGGGGGCAAGCTGGGGCCAACGTCCTGACTTTC. Translated: CASNRGQAGANVLTF.

The rearrangement joins TRBV4-1 to TRBJ2-7; maybe TRBD2 (6 bases). V gave up 1 base and J gave up 0 bases, with 10 bases separating them. The CDR3 contains 15 residues. The germline CDR1 and CDR2 sequences are MGHRA and YSYEKL. The CDR3 coding sequence is TGCGCCAGCAGCCAAGTGTCCGGGAGCTCCTACGAGCAGTACTTC. It codes for CASSQVSGSSYEQYF.

CDR3 nucleotides: TGCGCCAGCAGCTTTGGGACAGGGATTCTGAACACTGAAGCTTTCTTT. Its protein product is CASSFGTGILNTEAFF. The chain has TRBV5-1 and TRBJ1-1; 9 bases fit TRBD1. Germline loops: CDR1 SGHRS, CDR2 YFSETQ. The CDR3 spans 16 residues. V lost 2 bases and J lost 0; bases outside the gene matches: 5.

The gene calls are TRBV11-2 and TRBJ2-2, with no clear D. The CDR3 consists of 11 residues. Germline V gene sequence: CDR1 SGHAT, CDR2 FQNNGV. Trimming took off 8 bases at V and 4 bases at J, with 5 bases between the two ends. In nucleotides, the CDR3 is TGTGCCAGCGGCACCACCGGGGAGCTGTTTTTT. Protein sequence: CASGTTGELFF.

The chain combines TRBV15 with TRBJ1-1; a weak D match, TRBD1 (5 bases). The V and J ends lost 7 bases and 5 bases respectively, with 14 bases between them. Germline lookup yields CDR1 LNHNV and CDR2 YYDKDF (reference sequence). This CDR3 has 13 amino acids. CDR3 amino acids: CATTHGGATEAFF. CDR3 bases: TGTGCCACCACCCACGGGGGAGCAACTGAAGCTTTCTTT.

This clone has a single count. The chain has TRBV10-2 and TRBJ2-7, with TRBD1 as a possible D gene (6 bases). Trimming stripped 6 bases from V and 3 bases from J, with 12 bases between. The CDR3 loop spans 13 amino acids. Germline CDR1 reads WSHSY; CDR2 reads SAAADI. DNA for the CDR3: TGCGCCAGCAGGGAAACAGGGAGCTACGAGCAGTACTTC. Amino acids: CASRETGSYEQYF.

The J gene is TRBJ2-1, the V gene TRBV13; the match to TRBD2 covers 12 bases. The CDR3 totals 16 residues. V shed 5 bases, J shed 2 bases, and the junction held 4 bases outside the gene matches. The V gene's germline CDR1 is PRHDT and CDR2 FYEKMQ (reference sequence). CDR3 amino acids: CASSRWTSGTYNEQFF. CDR3 bases: TGTGCCAGCAGCCGATGGACTAGCGGGACCTACAATGAGCAGTTCTTC.

This rearrangement joins TRBV5-4 to TRBJ2-5; 9 bases match TRBD1. The germline gives CDR1 SGHNT, CDR2 YYREEE (reference sequence). The CDR3 is made up of 14 amino acids. V shed 7 bases, J shed 5 bases, and the junction held 9 bases outside the gene matches. CDR3 bases: TGTGCCAGCCACAGGGGGCCTCTCGGGGAGACCCAGTACTTC. Translation gives CASHRGPLGETQYF.

V and J are TRBV7-8 and TRBJ2-2, with D perhaps TRBD2 (5 bases). V lost 7 bases to trimming and J lost 5 bases, with 17 bases between them. The length of the CDR3 is 15 residues. The germline V gene encodes CDR1 SGHVS and CDR2 FQNEAQ. As DNA, the CDR3 is TGTGCCAGCACGAAGAGTAGCGCGACGACCGGGGAGCTGTTTTTT. As protein: CASTKSSATTGELFF.

This chain uses TRBV7-3 with TRBJ2-5; maybe TRBD1 (7 bases). CDR1 is SGHTA and CDR2 is FQGTGA in the germline V gene. V shed 0 bases and J shed 5 bases, with 13 bases lying between them. This CDR3 has 15 residues. CDR3 coding DNA: TGTGCCAGCAGCTTAACGGCAGGGGGGTGGGAGACCCAGTACTTC. Translating gives CASSLTAGGWETQYF.

This clone was picked up one time. This chain uses TRBV9 with TRBJ2-7, with 7 nucleotides matching TRBD2. CDR1 and CDR2 (germline): SGDLS, YYNGEE. The CDR3 consists of 14 residues. Trimming cost V 4 bases and J 3 bases; bases outside gene matches: 7. The CDR3 region has the DNA TGTGCCAGCAGCCGGGGAGGGCAAGGCTACGAGCAGTACTTC. It translates to CASSRGGQGYEQYF.

This sequence joins TRBV18 and TRBJ2-6; D may be TRBD2 (5 bases). Germline CDR1 reads KGHSH; CDR2 reads LQKENI. This CDR3 spans 14 amino acids. V was pared by 0 bases and J by 15 bases, with 15 bases between. The CDR3 DNA reads TGTGCCAGCTCACCACCGGGGTTACGGGGTCACCTGACTTTC. It codes for CASSPPGLRGHLTF.